This T cell receptor beta chain was documented in a study of CD8 T cells in ankylosing spondylitis. MiXCR was run by TCRdb on the 5' RACE reads, yielding one entry per CDR3 protein. The data show 150,000 to 250,000 distinct CDR3 sequences, about 13% seen once. Germline V CDR1 and CDR2: SEHNR, FQNEAQ (reference sequence). The length of the CDR3 is 15 residues. The V gene lost 4 bases and the J gene lost 9 bases, with 19 bases spanning the gap. Concerning this clonotype: Its specificity is not known.

Study results and caveats: Reportedly, significant enrichment of disease-linked clones occurred in matched ankylosing spondylitis synovial fluid.

The sample was blood, either unsorted or a sorted T cell fraction (not recorded which). The receptor's source is a male donor with ankylosing spondylitis or in good health (not recorded which). The chain recombines TRBV7-9 with TRBJ2-1; possible D gene TRBD2, 6 bases. This chain's CDR3 is CASSSVRGVRLEQFF. The CDR3 DNA reads as TGTGCCAGCAGCTCGGTGCGGGGTGTCCGGCTTGAGCAGTTCTTC.